Each of the 25 T cell receptor beta chains below was sequenced from the same sample in a study of T cell responses to AZD1222 COVID-19 vaccine. Clones were sequenced by immunoSEQ multiplex PCR, and TCRdb holds only the in-frame ones, with some missing. The table shows approximately 170,000 clones, with 91% occurring only once. This specimen was peripheral blood, taken on day 0 of AZD1222 vaccination. The receptors derive from an adult in good health.

The genes are TRBV6-5 and TRBJ2-7; D may be TRBD1 (6 bases). The CDR3 totals 15 residues. Germline V gene sequence: CDR1 MNHEY, CDR2 SVGAGI. V was cut by 10 bases and J by 0 bases, with 19 bases left in between. DNA of the CDR3: TGTGCCACCGCCATCGGACAGCTGAGCTCCTACGAGCAGTACTTC. Protein product: CATAIGQLSSYEQYF.

The V call is TRBV11-3, the J call TRBJ1-1; D gene ambiguous. The germline V and J ends were trimmed by 2 bases and 2 bases, with 6 bases remaining between them. Germline CDR1 SGHNT, CDR2 YENEEA. The CDR3 is made up of 13 amino acids. The CDR3 DNA reads as TGTGCCAGCAGCTTATATGCTAACACTGAAGCTTTCTTT. The encoded protein is CASSLYANTEAFF.

The CDR3 loop is CASSVREGSQETQYF. Written as DNA, the CDR3 is TGTGCCAGCAGCGTGAGAGAAGGGAGCCAAGAGACCCAGTACTTC. This chain uses TRBV9 with TRBJ2-5, with D possibly being TRBD2 (5 bases). Germline V CDR1 and CDR2: SGDLS, YYNGEE. V lost 2 bases and J lost 1, with 12 bases in between. The CDR3 runs 15 residues. Supplemented by reference TRBV9 and TRBJ2-5, the full variable domain reads DSGVTQTPKHLITATGQRVTLRCSPRSGDLSVYWYQQSLDQGLQFLIQYYNGEERAKGNILERFSAQQFPDLHSELNLSSLELGDSALYFCASSVREGSQETQYFGPGTRLLVL.

The V call is TRBV30, the J call TRBJ2-7; 7 bases are shared with TRBD1. Germline V CDR1 and CDR2: GTSNPN, SVGIG (reference sequence). The V segment lost 3 bases and the J segment 2 bases; nucleotides outside the gene matches: 7. The CDR3 is 14 residues long. The CDR3 nucleotides are TGTGCCTGGAGCTACAGGGGCCTTGCCTACGAGCAGTACTTC. Translated, it gives CAWSYRGLAYEQYF.

The genes are TRBV5-1 and TRBJ1-1, with unresolved D. The V and J ends lost 3 bases and 3 bases respectively, with 9 bases between them. CDR1 and CDR2 from the germline V gene are SGHRS and YFSETQ. The CDR3 consists of 13 residues. In DNA form, the CDR3 reads TGCGCCAGCAGCTCACAGCCTGACACTGAAGCTTTCTTT. It encodes CASSSQPDTEAFF.

The chain has TRBV5-1 and TRBJ2-5; D might be TRBD1 (6 bases). The CDR3 spans 16 residues. Looked up from germline, CDR1 is SGHRS and CDR2 is YFSETQ. The V end was cut by 0 bases, the J end by 4 bases, with 16 bases between. CDR3 coding DNA: TGCGCCAGCAGCTTGGGGGCAGGGGAGAGAGTAGAGACCCAGTACTTC. Amino acid sequence: CASSLGAGERVETQYF.

The CDR3 nucleotides read TGTGCCAGCAGTTCCTACTCCCCTCCGGCCTACGAGCAGTACTTC. Amino acids: CASSSYSPPAYEQYF. This sequence joins TRBV28 and TRBJ2-7; D not certain. The V gene lost 4 bases and the J gene lost 2 bases, with 15 bases spanning the gap. This CDR3 has 15 amino acids. The germline gives CDR1 MDHEN, CDR2 SYDVKM.

CDR3 in amino acids: CASSPAGGTAPYNEQFF. The DNA for the CDR3 is TGTGCCAGCAGCCCCGCTGGAGGGACGGCTCCCTACAATGAGCAGTTCTTC. J is TRBJ2-1 and V is TRBV21-1; TRBD2 reflects the table's D call only, with no check against the DNA. TRBV21-1 is shown as a pseudogene. CDR3 size: 17 residues.

Notes on this clone: The junction and the germline gene differ at one end; a read error may be behind it. The chain links TRBV7-7 to TRBJ2-2, with TRBD2 matching over 7 bases. Germline V CDR1 and CDR2: SSHAT, FNYEAQ (reference sequence). The CDR3 runs 16 residues. CDR3 loop: CASSSGLGAATGELFF. The DNA for the CDR3 is TGTGCTAGCAGCTCCGGACTAGGCGCCGCCACCGGGGAGCTGTTTTTT.

This clone is a singleton in its sample. The chain is built from TRBV2 and TRBJ1-1; a possible D gene is TRBD1 (5 bases). V lost 9 bases and J 8 bases, leaving 16 bases between the germline ends. In germline, CDR1 is SNHLY, CDR2 FYNNEI. There are 12 residues in the CDR3. The CDR3 is CASLFGGVEAFF. The CDR3 DNA reads TGTGCCAGTCTCTTCGGGGGGGTCGAAGCTTTCTTT.

The V call is TRBV15, the J call TRBJ1-2; D unresolved. This CDR3 has 13 residues. V lost 7 bases to trimming and J lost 0 bases, with 9 bases between them. Germline CDR1 is LNHNV and CDR2 is YYDKDF (reference sequence). CDR3 nucleotides: TGTGCCACCACTCGGGAGACTAACTATGGCTACACCTTC. It translates to CATTRETNYGYTF.

V gene TRBV4-1 combines with J gene TRBJ2-1, with TRBD2 identical over 13 bases. The CDR3 totals 17 residues. V shed 4 bases and J 6 bases; nucleotides not matched to a gene: 9. Germline CDR1 MGHRA, CDR2 YSYEKL. CDR3 nucleotide sequence: TGCGCCAGCAGCCGGACTAGCGGGAGAAGTTTGGGCAATGAGCAGTTCTTC. Protein product: CASSRTSGRSLGNEQFF.

The J gene is TRBJ2-5, the V gene TRBV5-1; TRBD2 might be the D (6 bases). Germline-derived CDR1 and CDR2 are SGHRS and YFSETQ. V lost 3 bases and J 5 bases, leaving 11 bases between the germline ends. This CDR3 is built from 13 residues. CDR3 sequence (DNA): TGCGCCAGCAGCTCGTGGGGGAGGGAGACCCAGTACTTC. Protein sequence: CASSSWGRETQYF. Complete variable domain (other parts from reference TRBV5-1 and TRBJ2-5): KAGVTQTPRYLIKTRGQQVTLSCSPISGHRSVSWYQQTPGQGLQFLFEYFSETQRNKGNFPGRFSGRQFSNSRSEMNVSTLELGDSALYLCASSSWGRETQYFGPGTRLLVL.

The chain carries TRBV10-3 and TRBJ1-2; TRBD1 aligns across 7 bases. The V segment lost 6 bases and the J segment 0 bases; nucleotides outside the gene matches: 1. From germline, CDR1 is ENHRY and CDR2 SYGVKD. CDR3 size: 13 residues. CDR3 loop: CAISGQANYGYTF. CDR3 DNA: TGTGCCATCAGCGGACAGGCTAACTATGGCTACACCTTC.

This chain connects TRBV7-2 to TRBJ2-5, with 8 bases fitting TRBD2. The CDR3 is 16 residues long. Germline V CDR1 and CDR2: SGHTA, FQGNSA. V trimming: 3 bases; J trimming: 3 bases; junction bases outside the gene matches: 9. The CDR3 spells CASSLTSAPGEETQYF. CDR3 in DNA: TGTGCCAGCAGCTTGACTAGCGCCCCTGGGGAAGAGACCCAGTACTTC.

CDR3 nucleotides: TGTGCCAGCAGTATGACTAGTGGGATTGGTTTGCGGACCCAGTACTTC. This gives the protein CASSMTSGIGLRTQYF. The chain couples TRBV6-2 or TRBV6-3 to TRBJ2-5; D perhaps matches TRBD2 (6 bases). CDR3 length equals 16 residues. V was clipped by 5 bases and J by 7 bases, with 23 bases between them. Germline CDR1 and CDR2: MNHEY and SVGEGT.

The chain couples TRBV28 to TRBJ1-6; TRBD1 matches at 7 bases. Per germline, CDR1 MDHEN and CDR2 SYDVKM. This CDR3 is built from 15 residues. Trimming took 3 bases from V and 5 from J; bases not matched to a gene: 4. This CDR3 is CASSLIDRDNSPLHF. The CDR3 bases are TGTGCCAGCAGTTTGATCGACAGGGATAATTCACCCCTCCACTTT.

The V and J genes are TRBV11-3 and TRBJ2-5, with 7 bases matching TRBD1. The ends lost 3 bases at V and 5 bases at J; junction bases unmatched: 6. Germline CDR1 reads SGHNT; CDR2 reads YENEEA. The CDR3 is made up of 14 amino acids. CDR3 nucleotides: TGTGCCAGCAGCTTCGACAGGGTAGGGGAGACCCAGTACTTC. Encoded protein: CASSFDRVGETQYF.

CDR3: CASSLVPGGTYEQYF. CDR3 coding DNA: TGTGCCAGCAGCTTAGTTCCAGGGGGCACCTACGAGCAGTACTTC. The chain is built from TRBV7-8 and TRBJ2-7; 8 bases fit TRBD1. Unmatched junction bases numbered 4, after V lost 1 base and J lost 2 bases. This CDR3 is built from 15 residues. The V gene's germline CDR1 is SGHVS and CDR2 FQNEAQ.

The count of this clone is one. V and J are TRBV3-1 (or the pseudogene TRBV3-2) and TRBJ2-5; D is uncertain. This CDR3 has 14 residues. Germline loops: CDR1 LGHDT, CDR2 YNNKEL (reference sequence). The V end lost 4 bases, the J end lost 9 bases, and 18 bases lay between the germline ends. CDR3: CASSRFSTELAQYF. The CDR3 region has the DNA TGTGCCAGCAGCCGCTTTTCGACCGAACTTGCCCAGTACTTC.

V and J are TRBV28 and TRBJ1-5; D perhaps matches TRBD1 (6 bases). This CDR3 region has 16 residues. V gave up 4 bases and J gave up 2 bases, with 15 bases separating them. Germline V CDR1 and CDR2: MDHEN, SYDVKM. CDR3 nucleotide sequence: TGTGCCAGCAGTTCCTGGGAACAGGGCGGCAATCAGCCCCAGCATTTT. It encodes CASSSWEQGGNQPQHF.

This rearrangement joins TRBV15 to TRBJ1-1, with no clear D. CDR3 length equals 13 residues. V was clipped by 0 bases and J by 1 base, with 3 bases between them. In germline, CDR1 is LNHNV, CDR2 YYDKDF (reference sequence). This CDR3 reads CATSRDGNTEAFF. CDR3 nucleotide sequence: TGTGCCACCAGCAGAGATGGGAACACTGAAGCTTTCTTT.

The chain links TRBV11-3 to TRBJ2-7; no firm D call. The CDR3 has 13 residues. Trimming took 2 bases from V and 7 from J, leaving 12 bases between them. The germline V gene encodes CDR1 SGHNT and CDR2 YENEEA. As DNA, the CDR3 is TGTGCCAGCAGCTTAATAGGATGGTTGGAGCAGTACTTC. It translates to CASSLIGWLEQYF.

This clone was recorded once. The chain links TRBV5-1 to TRBJ1-1; 7 bases align to TRBD1. V lost 0 bases and J lost 3; bases outside the gene matches: 5. Germline-derived CDR1 and CDR2 are SGHRS and YFSETQ. The CDR3 has 15 amino acids. CDR3: CASSLDRGWDTEAFF. The CDR3 DNA reads TGCGCCAGCAGCTTGGACAGGGGATGGGACACTGAAGCTTTCTTT.

This chain connects TRBV24-1 to TRBJ2-3; the D gene is possibly TRBD2 (6 bases). This CDR3 is 13 amino acids long. The germline V gene has CDR1 KGHDR and CDR2 SFDVKD. Deletions cut 4 bases from V and 8 bases from J, with 12 bases between. CDR3 in DNA: TGTGCCACCAGTGAAAGATGGCGGGGTACGCAGTATTTT. Its translation: CATSERWRGTQYF.